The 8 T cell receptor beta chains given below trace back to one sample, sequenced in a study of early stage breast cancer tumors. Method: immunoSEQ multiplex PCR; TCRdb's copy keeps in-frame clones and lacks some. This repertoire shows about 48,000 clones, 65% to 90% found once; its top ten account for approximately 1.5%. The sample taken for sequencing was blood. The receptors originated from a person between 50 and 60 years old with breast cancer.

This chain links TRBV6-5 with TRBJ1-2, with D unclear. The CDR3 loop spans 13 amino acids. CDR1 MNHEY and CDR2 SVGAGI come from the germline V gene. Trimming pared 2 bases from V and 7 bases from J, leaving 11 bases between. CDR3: CASSYTDRAGYTF. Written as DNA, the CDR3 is TGTGCCAGCAGTTACACGGACCGGGCTGGCTACACCTTC.

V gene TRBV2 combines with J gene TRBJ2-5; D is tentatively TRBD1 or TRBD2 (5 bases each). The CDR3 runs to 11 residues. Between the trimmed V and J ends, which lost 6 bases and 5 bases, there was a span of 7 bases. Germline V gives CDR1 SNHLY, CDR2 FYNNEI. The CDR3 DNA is TGTGCCAGCAGAGAGGGGGAGACCCAGTACTTC. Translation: CASREGETQYF.

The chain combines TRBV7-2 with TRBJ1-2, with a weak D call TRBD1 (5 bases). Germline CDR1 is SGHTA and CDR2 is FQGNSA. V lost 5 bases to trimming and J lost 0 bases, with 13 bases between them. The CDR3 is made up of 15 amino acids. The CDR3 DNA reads TGTGCCAGCAGCGTGGGGCACAGTGCTAACTATGGCTACACCTTC. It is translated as CASSVGHSANYGYTF.

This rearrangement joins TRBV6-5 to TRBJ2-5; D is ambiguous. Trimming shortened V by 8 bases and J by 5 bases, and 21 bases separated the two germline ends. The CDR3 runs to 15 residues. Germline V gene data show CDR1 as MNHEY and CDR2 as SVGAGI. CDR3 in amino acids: CASHLSPQSKETQYF. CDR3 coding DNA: TGTGCCAGCCACCTTTCCCCACAATCAAAGGAGACCCAGTACTTC.

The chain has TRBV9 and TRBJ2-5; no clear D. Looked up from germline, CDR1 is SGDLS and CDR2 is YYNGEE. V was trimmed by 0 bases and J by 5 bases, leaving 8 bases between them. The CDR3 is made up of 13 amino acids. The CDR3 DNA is TGTGCCAGCAGCGTAGTTCCCCGTGAGACCCAGTACTTC. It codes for CASSVVPRETQYF.

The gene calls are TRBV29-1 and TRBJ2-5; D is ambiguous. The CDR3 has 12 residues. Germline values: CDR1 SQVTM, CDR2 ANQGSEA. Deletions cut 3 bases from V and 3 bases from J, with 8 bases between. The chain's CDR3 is CSVDNEEETQYF. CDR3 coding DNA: TGCAGCGTTGATAACGAGGAAGAGACCCAGTACTTC.

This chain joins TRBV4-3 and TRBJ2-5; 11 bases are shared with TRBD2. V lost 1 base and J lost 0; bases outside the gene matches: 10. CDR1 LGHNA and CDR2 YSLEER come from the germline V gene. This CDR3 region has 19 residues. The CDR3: CASSQGGSGRVAYQETQYF. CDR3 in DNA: TGCGCCAGCAGCCAAGGGGGTAGCGGGAGGGTGGCGTACCAAGAGACCCAGTACTTC.

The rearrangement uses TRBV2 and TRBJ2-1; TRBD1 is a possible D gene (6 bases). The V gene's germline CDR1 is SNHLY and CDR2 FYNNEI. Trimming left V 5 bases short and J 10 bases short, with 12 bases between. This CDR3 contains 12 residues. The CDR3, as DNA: TGTGCCAGCAGTACAGGGATATGGGAGCAGTTCTTC. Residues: CASSTGIWEQFF.